The present TCR beta chain was sequenced within a study of cytomegalovirus exposure and HLA in healthy donors. Study-wide results and caveats: Immune exposure information comprised only CMV serostatus. The productive fraction for most TCR beta V segments was about 90% or about 30% in an earlier analysis. Later analysis suggested links between common viral pathogens and several top significant clusters. Specific recognition of CMV antigens was confirmed in vitro for a few chains (all CMV-associated).

Points on this clone: Its specificity is unknown.

The study ran its PCR with 60 Vbeta and 13 Jbeta primers. Profiling relied on immunoSEQ multiplex PCR, and the TCRdb table lists in-frame clones only, not all of them. This table has around 120,000 clones, more than 70% appearing once. Losses at the gene ends were 4 bases for V and 2 bases for J; bases not matched to a gene: 5. CDR3 length equals 15 residues. CDR1 and CDR2 from the germline V gene are MNHEY and SMNVEV (reference sequence). The rearrangement links TRBV27 to TRBJ2-7, with 10 bases that match TRBD1. The sequencing sample was made of PBMCs. The source is a human donor in good health. CDR3 bases: TGTGCCAGCAGTTCACCGGGACAGGGGACCTACGAGCAGTACTTC. This encodes CASSSPGQGTYEQYF.